The 26 T cell receptor beta chains listed next were all sequenced from one sample in a study of blood T cells in healthy people across ages. Sample-barcoded 5' priming and a J-beta primer mix drove a second PCR of roughly 6 to 12 cycles. Using its own MiXCR run on the 5' RACE reads, TCRdb lists one record per CDR3 protein. The sample lists roughly 700,000 distinct CDR3 sequences; around 45% were seen once. Sequencing used blood. The receptors were gathered from a woman in her fifties or sixties in good health.

This clonotype was counted between two and nine times. The chain is built from TRBV11-2 and TRBJ2-6, with 8 positions matching TRBD2. In germline, CDR1 is SGHAT, CDR2 FQNNGV. The ends lost 3 bases at V and 0 bases at J; junction bases unmatched: 7. This CDR3 is built from 18 residues. CDR3 region: CASSFPGGGSSGANVLTF. The DNA of the CDR3 is TGTGCCAGCAGCTTCCCGGGAGGGGGTTCCTCTGGGGCCAACGTCCTGACTTTC. The variable domain in full, with the rest retrieved from reference TRBV11-2 and TRBJ2-6, is EAGVAQSPRYKIIEKRQSVAFWCNPISGHATLYWYQQILGQGPKLLIQFQNNGVVDDSQLPKDRFSAERLKGVDSTLKIQPAKLEDSAVYLCASSFPGGGSSGANVLTFGAGSRLTVL.

The rearrangement links TRBV20-1 to TRBJ2-5; no reliable D call. The tail of the sequence fits TRBJ2-7 better, so the J call may be wrong. The CDR3 sequence is 15 residues long. Germline V gene data show CDR1 as DFQATT and CDR2 as SNEGSKA (reference sequence). The CDR3, as DNA: TGCAGTGCTAGGAAAGGCGGCCTCTTAAACTACGAGCAGTACTTC. Protein product: CSARKGGLLNYEQYF.

This chain uses TRBV20-1 with TRBJ2-7, with D maybe TRBD2 (6 bases). V was shortened by 3 bases and J by 2 bases, with 17 bases between the two germline ends. The CDR3 length is 15 residues. Per germline, CDR1 DFQATT and CDR2 SNEGSKA (reference sequence). CDR3 in amino acids: CSARDYEEGTYEQYF. The CDR3 region has the DNA TGCAGTGCTAGGGACTACGAGGAAGGGACCTACGAGCAGTACTTC.

To note about this clonotype: The junction does not match germline at one end; this may be a read error. This chain links TRBV7-9 with TRBJ1-2, with unresolved D. The CDR3 sequence is 13 residues long. CDR1 is SEHNR and CDR2 is FQNEAQ in the germline V gene (reference sequence). CDR3 residues: CASSLRSRDGYTF. In nucleotides, the CDR3 is TGTGCCAGCAGCTTAAGGTCCCGCGATGGGTACACCTTC.

The rearrangement links TRBV13 to TRBJ1-5, with D tentatively TRBD1 (6 bases). Trimming shortened V by 5 bases and J by 4 bases, and 21 bases separated the two germline ends. This CDR3 region has 17 residues. Germline CDR1 PRHDT, CDR2 FYEKMQ (reference sequence). CDR3 in amino acids: CASSRPAGQSVNQPQHF. DNA of the CDR3: TGTGCCAGCAGCCGTCCGGCTGGACAGTCAGTAAATCAGCCCCAGCATTTT.

The chain combines TRBV7-2 with TRBJ2-5; 9 bases map to TRBD1. The V and J ends lost 6 bases and 1 base, in that order; junction bases with no gene match: 12. The CDR3 consists of 17 residues. The germline V gene encodes CDR1 SGHTA and CDR2 FQGNSA. The CDR3 DNA reads as TGTGCCAGCAGTCTGGTGGGACAGGGTGCCCTCCAAGAGACCCAGTACTTC. Encoded protein: CASSLVGQGALQETQYF.

The rearrangement joins TRBV25-1 to TRBJ2-7, with 7 positions matching TRBD1. Germline assignment: CDR1 MGHDK and CDR2 SYGVNS. V was pared by 2 bases and J by 3 bases, with 10 bases of the junction left unmatched. The CDR3 length is 16 residues. CDR3 nucleotide sequence: TGTGCCAGCAGTGAACTCAATAGTCGGGACAGCTACGAGCAGTACTTC. Translated: CASSELNSRDSYEQYF.

This clonotype was seen only a few times. The chain couples TRBV25-1 to TRBJ2-1; unclear D gene. The CDR3 totals 12 residues. Germline assignment: CDR1 MGHDK and CDR2 SYGVNS. V lost 1 base, J lost 9 bases, and 7 bases lay in between. CDR3 residues: CASSESTGEQFF. The CDR3 nucleotides read TGTGCCAGCAGTGAATCGACCGGTGAGCAGTTCTTC.

The CDR3 nucleotides are TGTGCCAGCAGCGTCTATGGAGGGACCGCGAACACCGGGGAGCTGTTTTTT. This codes for CASSVYGGTANTGELFF. The rearrangement uses TRBV7-2 and TRBJ2-2; D may be TRBD2 (6 bases). CDR3 size: 17 residues. Germline V lookup: CDR1 SGHTA, CDR2 FQGNSA. V gave up 5 bases and J gave up 0 bases, with 16 bases separating them.

The sample holds a few counts of this clonotype. This chain joins TRBV7-7 and TRBJ2-3, with a weak D call TRBD1 (5 bases). CDR3 length: 13 residues. Germline loops: CDR1 SSHAT, CDR2 FNYEAQ (reference sequence). Trimming stripped 5 bases from V and 5 bases from J, with 11 bases between. The CDR3 is CASSRGGEDTQYF. DNA for the CDR3: TGTGCCAGCAGCAGGGGTGGTGAAGATACGCAGTATTTT.

The chain links TRBV7-2 to TRBJ1-6; TRBD1 agrees at 8 bases. V trimming: 0 bases; J trimming: 9 bases; junction bases outside the gene matches: 7. The CDR3 totals 16 residues. Germline V CDR1 and CDR2: SGHTA, FQGNSA. The CDR3 DNA follows: TGTGCCAGCAGCTTAGCTGCCGGGACAGGTTCTTCACCCCTCCACTTT. Translation: CASSLAAGTGSSPLHF.

The genes are TRBV20-1 and TRBJ2-2; 8 nucleotides align to TRBD1. In germline, CDR1 is DFQATT, CDR2 SNEGSKA (reference sequence). This CDR3 is 15 amino acids long. The ends lost 2 bases at V and 2 bases at J; junction bases unmatched: 4. The CDR3 bases are TGCAGTGCTAGAAGACAGGGGCTCAACACCGGGGAGCTGTTTTTT. Translated: CSARRQGLNTGELFF.

The chain joins TRBV9 to TRBJ1-1; 7 bases fit TRBD1. This CDR3 contains 15 residues. Germline V gene lookup returns CDR1 SGDLS and CDR2 YYNGEE. Trimming cost V 1 base and J 1 base; bases outside gene matches: 4. This chain's CDR3 is CASSVRTGENTEAFF. The CDR3 DNA reads as TGTGCCAGCAGCGTAAGAACAGGGGAGAACACTGAAGCTTTCTTT. Full variable domain (rest looked up from reference TRBV9 and TRBJ1-1): DSGVTQTPKHLITATGQRVTLRCSPRSGDLSVYWYQQSLDQGLQFLIQYYNGEERAKGNILERFSAQQFPDLHSELNLSSLELGDSALYFCASSVRTGENTEAFFGQGTRLTVV.

Details on this clonotype: This may arise from a read error, as a much more abundant clone is one base away. V gene TRBV27 combines with J gene TRBJ1-2; D gene uncertain. Germline V gene lookup returns CDR1 MNHEY and CDR2 SMNVEV (reference sequence). CDR3 length: 13 residues. CDR3 sequence reads: CAISFEGNYGYTF. The CDR3 DNA reads as TGTGCCATCAGTTTCGAAGGGAACTATGGCTACACCTTC.

V usage is TRBV5-1 and J usage is TRBJ2-1; D is unresolved. Near its end, the DNA agrees better with TRBJ2-7, so the J call may be wrong. CDR1 SGHRS and CDR2 YFSETQ come from the germline V gene. The CDR3 extends over 15 amino acids. CDR3 loop: CASSFLPNSYNEQYF. The CDR3 DNA reads TGCGCCAGCAGCTTCCTGCCCAACTCCTATAATGAGCAGTACTTC.

This clonotype was recorded many times. The germline gene is not matched at one end of the junction; a read error may be the cause. The genes are TRBV5-1 and TRBJ2-5, with D perhaps TRBD2 (5 bases). This CDR3 is 14 amino acids long. CDR1 is SGHRS and CDR2 is YFSETQ in the germline V gene. The CDR3 loop reads CASSLGGSQETQYF. DNA for the CDR3: TGTGCCAGCAGCTTAGGAGGCTCCCAAGAGACCCAGTACTTC.

The CDR3 loop is CSTRDIGLEQYF. CDR3 sequence (DNA): TGCAGTACTCGGGACATCGGCCTCGAGCAGTACTTC. This chain uses TRBV20-1 with TRBJ2-5, with a possible D match to TRBD1 (6 bases). With the DNA end fitting TRBJ2-7 better, the J assignment may be wrong. This CDR3 comprises 12 residues. Germline V CDR1 and CDR2: DFQATT, SNEGSKA (reference sequence).

The chain has TRBV20-1 and TRBJ2-6, with a possible D match to TRBD2 (5 bases). CDR1 is DFQATT, CDR2 SNEGSKA, per germline (reference sequence). Trimming left V 2 bases short and J 0 bases short, with 8 bases between. The CDR3 runs to 15 residues. The CDR3 protein is CSARRAGSGANVLTF. CDR3 in DNA: TGCAGTGCTAGACGGGCGGGCTCTGGGGCCAACGTCCTGACTTTC.

V and J are TRBV28 and TRBJ2-1; no firm D call. Germline V lookup: CDR1 MDHEN, CDR2 SYDVKM. The CDR3 is 15 amino acids. Trimming removed 5 bases from V and 5 bases from J, with 16 bases in between. The CDR3, as DNA: TGTGCCAGCAGTGCAACATCCTTGGGCCACAATGAGCAGTTCTTC. Translation gives CASSATSLGHNEQFF. Full variable domain (missing parts from reference TRBV28 and TRBJ2-1): DVKVTQSSRYLVKRTGEKVFLECVQDMDHENMFWYRQDPGLGLRLIYFSYDVKMKEKGDIPEGYSVSREKKERFSLILESASTNQTSMYLCASSATSLGHNEQFFGPGTRLTVL.

V is TRBV20-1 and J is TRBJ2-7, with D possibly matching TRBD2 (6 bases). Trimming took 5 bases from V and 2 from J, leaving 7 bases between them. The CDR3 has 11 residues. Germline V gene data show CDR1 as DFQATT and CDR2 as SNEGSKA (reference sequence). CDR3: CSAGTPYEQYF. CDR3 nucleotides: TGCAGTGCTGGGACTCCCTACGAGCAGTACTTC.

A single count supports this clonotype. J is TRBJ2-3 and V is TRBV25-1; TRBD1 is a possible D gene (6 bases). The CDR3 has 13 residues. V shed 8 bases and J shed 3 bases, with 12 bases lying between them. Germline loops: CDR1 MGHDK, CDR2 SYGVNS. The CDR3 protein is CASGDIDTDTQYF. The DNA for the CDR3 is TGTGCCAGCGGGGACATCGATACAGATACGCAGTATTTT.

The chain links TRBV5-1 to TRBJ2-5; TRBD2 matches 11 bases. The trim removed 0 bases at V and 4 bases at J, leaving 2 bases unmatched. The CDR3 is made up of 15 amino acids. Germline lookup yields CDR1 SGHRS and CDR2 YFSETQ. The CDR3 sequence is CASSLELAGAETQYF. In DNA form, the CDR3 reads TGCGCCAGCAGCTTGGAACTAGCGGGAGCAGAGACCCAGTACTTC.

This clonotype has more than one count but fewer than ten. The CDR3 DNA is TGTGCCAGCAGCGCAACCCGGGACAGCCGAACCTACGAGCAGTACTTC. Its protein is CASSATRDSRTYEQYF. This chain links TRBV9 with TRBJ2-7, with TRBD1 matching over 7 bases. V shed 3 bases and J 2 bases; nucleotides not matched to a gene: 11. The CDR3 has 16 residues. Germline V gene sequence: CDR1 SGDLS, CDR2 YYNGEE.

The V and J genes are TRBV20-1 and TRBJ1-2; D uncertain. Germline V CDR1 and CDR2: DFQATT, SNEGSKA (reference sequence). Trimming removed 0 bases from V and 4 bases from J, with 12 bases in between. This CDR3 has 14 residues. CDR3 sequence: CSARDAGSLYGYTF. DNA for the CDR3: TGCAGTGCTAGAGATGCAGGATCCCTCTATGGCTACACCTTC.

With regard to this clonotype: Relative to the germline gene, one junction end is altered; a read error may explain this. The rearrangement uses TRBV28 and TRBJ1-4; 8 bases match TRBD1. CDR1 MDHEN and CDR2 SYDVKM come from the germline V gene. This CDR3 has 15 amino acids. CDR3 in DNA: TGTGCCAGCATCGAACAGGGGGTTGGTAATAAAAAACTGTTTTTT. Its translation: CASIEQGVGNKKLFF.

The chain employs TRBV27 and TRBJ1-2; 9 nucleotides align to TRBD1. V lost 0 bases, J lost 2 bases, and 4 bases stayed unmatched. The CDR3 sequence is 16 residues long. Germline-derived CDR1 and CDR2 are MNHEY and SMNVEV (reference sequence). CDR3 protein: CASSLSDRGRNYGYTF. The CDR3 bases are TGTGCCAGCAGTTTATCGGACAGGGGCCGAAACTATGGCTACACCTTC.